A single sample gave rise to the 21 T cell receptor beta chains below, sequenced in a study of human T cells and chemical hapten exposure (dated by TCRdb to the early 2020s). Receptor libraries were prepared by RACE. The run used a NextSeq 500. The public reads were reanalyzed by TCRdb: fastp trimming at Q25, MiXCR alignment, in-frame beta chains only. Every CDR3 protein is listed once, alongside the most common genes and DNA of its rows. For this sample there are about 290,000 distinct CDR3 sequences; approximately 7.5% appear just once. The ten largest account for about 1.2% of the sample. According to the study, the label for this sample's time point signals: pre-sensitization, week 0. The treatment or condition label here, explained by the study, means: therapeutic diphenylcyclopropenone sensitization with weekly scalp DPC. Sequencing used whole blood, obtained in connection with sensitization to the hapten diphenylcyclopropenone (DPC). These receptors originate from a man aged 18-30 years with alopecia areata. Some clones in this sample may be carry-over from other donors' samples.

This clonotype showed up just a few times. The chain couples TRBV10-3 to TRBJ2-5, with a possible D match to TRBD2 (5 bases). Germline V gives CDR1 ENHRY, CDR2 SYGVKD. CDR3 length equals 13 residues. Trimming stripped 4 bases from V and 2 bases from J, with 8 bases between. The CDR3 sequence: CAISGGLQETQYF. CDR3 coding DNA: TGTGCCATCAGTGGAGGGTTGCAAGAGACCCAGTACTTC.

V gene TRBV12-3 or TRBV12-4 combines with J gene TRBJ2-1; D is possibly TRBD1 (5 bases). Trimming pared 2 bases from V and 8 bases from J, leaving 13 bases between. The CDR3 spans 14 residues. The CDR3 DNA reads TGTGCCAGCAGTTTACCCCCTGGGGCGCATGAGCAGTTCTTC. The encoded protein is CASSLPPGAHEQFF.

Many counts were recorded for this clonotype. The chain links TRBV6-2 or TRBV6-3 to TRBJ2-7; no clear D. With 6 bases removed from V and 7 bases from J, the gap between germline ends came to 16 bases. CDR3 length: 13 residues. In germline, CDR1 is MNHEY, CDR2 SVGEGT. The CDR3 nucleotides are TGTGCCAGCAGAGCAACTTCAGTGGTGGAGCAGTACGTC. It specifies CASRATSVVEQYV.

The J gene is TRBJ1-4, the V gene TRBV20-1; TRBD1 aligns across 10 bases. The CDR3 extends over 14 amino acids. V was clipped by 2 bases and J by 7 bases; unmatched bases: 4. Germline V gives CDR1 DFQATT, CDR2 SNEGSKA (reference sequence). The CDR3 DNA reads as TGCAGTGCTAGAAAGACAGGGGGCCGTGAAAAACTGTTTTTT. This sequence encodes CSARKTGGREKLFF.

This clonotype turned up a few times. The chain combines TRBV29-1 with TRBJ2-7; 7 bases are shared with TRBD2. CDR3 length: 14 amino acids. J was trimmed by 2 bases and V by 5 bases; bases with no gene match: 9. Germline CDR1 is SQVTM and CDR2 is ANQGSEA. The CDR3 DNA sequence: TGCAGCGTTCGTACTAGCGACCCGACCTACGAGCAGTACTTC. As protein: CSVRTSDPTYEQYF.

V and J are TRBV6-4 and TRBJ2-2; D may be TRBD2 (5 bases). Looked up from germline, CDR1 is MRHNA and CDR2 is SNTAGT. The CDR3 extends over 14 amino acids. V was shortened by 2 bases and J by 5 bases, with 9 bases between the two germline ends. CDR3 bases: TGTGCCAGCAGTGACACTCCGGGGACCGGGGAGCTGTTTTTT. Protein: CASSDTPGTGELFF.

This clonotype turned up a few times. The V call is TRBV20-1, the J call TRBJ2-7, with 7 bases identical to TRBD1. CDR1 is DFQATT and CDR2 is SNEGSKA in the germline V gene (reference sequence). The CDR3 totals 14 residues. Unmatched junction bases numbered 10, after V lost 5 bases and J lost 3 bases. The CDR3 DNA sequence: TGCAGTGCTCGGACAGGTTCACCCCACTACGAGCAGTACGTC. It is translated as CSARTGSPHYEQYV.

This clonotype has only a few counts. V usage is TRBV12-3 or TRBV12-4 and J usage is TRBJ2-7, with a possible D match to TRBD2 (6 bases). V lost 7 bases and J 1 base, leaving 14 bases between the germline ends. CDR3 size: 14 residues. This chain's CDR3 is CASNGGNGSYEQYF. The CDR3 DNA reads TGTGCCAGCAATGGAGGGAACGGGTCCTACGAGCAGTACTTC.

This chain joins TRBV14 and TRBJ2-3, with D hard to call. The CDR3 is 15 residues long. Germline V gene sequence: CDR1 SGHDN, CDR2 FVKESK. V was clipped by 6 bases and J by 1 base, with 14 bases between them. This CDR3 is CASRRRTVGTDTQYF. CDR3 DNA sequence: TGTGCCAGCAGACGGCGAACGGTTGGCACAGATACGCAGTATTTT.

The CDR3 spells CASSTATDTQYF. CDR3 sequence (DNA): TGTGCCAGCAGTACAGCTACAGATACGCAGTATTTT. The V call is TRBV6-2 or TRBV6-3, the J call TRBJ2-3; D is ambiguous. Germline lookup yields CDR1 MNHEY and CDR2 SVGEGT. The CDR3 has 12 residues. Trimming removed 5 bases from V and 3 bases from J, with 6 bases in between.

The chain employs TRBV27 and TRBJ1-4, with D tentatively TRBD1 (6 bases). CDR1 MNHEY and CDR2 SMNVEV come from the germline V gene (reference sequence). V was shortened by 6 bases and J by 5 bases, with 16 bases between the two germline ends. This CDR3 spans 15 amino acids. The CDR3: CASSVGAGENEKLFF. CDR3 DNA: TGTGCCAGCAGCGTAGGGGCAGGGGAAAATGAAAAACTGTTTTTT.

A few counts support this clonotype. This rearrangement joins TRBV6-2 or TRBV6-3 to TRBJ1-1; D ambiguous. CDR1 and CDR2 from the germline V gene are MNHEY and SVGEGT. There are 12 residues in the CDR3. Trimming removed 2 bases from V and 3 bases from J, with 4 bases in between. The CDR3 DNA reads TGTGCCAGCAGTTACGAATACACTGAAGCTTTCTTT. It is translated as CASSYEYTEAFF.

This clonotype was detected a few times. This chain connects TRBV12-3 or TRBV12-4 to TRBJ2-1; TRBD1 aligns across 10 bases. The junction had 5 bases not matched to a gene; V was cut back by 4 bases and J by 5 bases. The CDR3 consists of 15 residues. Here the CDR3 DNA reads TGTGCCAGCAGTTATCGGGACAGGGGCCACAATGAGCAGTTCTTC. Translated: CASSYRDRGHNEQFF.

Many counts were recorded for this clonotype. The chain employs TRBV11-2 and TRBJ1-1, with D unresolved. The CDR3 has 13 residues. The germline CDR1 and CDR2 sequences are SGHAT and FQNNGV. V dropped 5 bases and J dropped 12 bases, with 19 bases sitting between them. The CDR3 nucleotides are TGTGCCAGCAGCCCCCTGGGGAGGCCCGGGACTTTCTTT. This translates into CASSPLGRPGTFF.

This clonotype has more than one count but fewer than ten. The chain employs TRBV20-1 and TRBJ1-2; D gene unclear. CDR1 and CDR2 (germline): DFQATT, SNEGSKA (reference sequence). The CDR3 sequence is 13 residues long. V gave up 6 bases and J gave up 1 base, with 12 bases separating them. The CDR3: CSARRGYNYGYTF. CDR3 sequence (DNA): TGCAGTGCGCGTCGAGGGTATAACTATGGCTACACCTTC.

The chain links TRBV4-1 to TRBJ1-5, with unresolved D. The CDR3 is 15 residues long. Trimming took 0 bases from V and 5 from J, leaving 11 bases between them. Germline V gene data show CDR1 as MGHRA and CDR2 as YSYEKL. The CDR3 region has the DNA TGCGCCAGCAGCCAAGATGGGAGGGAGGATCAGCCCCAGCATTTT. Its translation is CASSQDGREDQPQHF.

CDR3 bases: TGTGCCAGCAGCGTAGGTCCAGGGAACTATGGCTACACCTTC. Translation: CASSVGPGNYGYTF. V gene TRBV9 combines with J gene TRBJ1-2, with D possibly matching TRBD1 (5 bases). The length of the CDR3 is 14 residues. From germline, CDR1 is SGDLS and CDR2 YYNGEE. Trimming cost V 0 bases and J 2 bases, with 8 bases left between them. Full variable domain (missing parts from reference TRBV9 and TRBJ1-2): DSGVTQTPKHLITATGQRVTLRCSPRSGDLSVYWYQQSLDQGLQFLIQYYNGEERAKGNILERFSAQQFPDLHSELNLSSLELGDSALYFCASSVGPGNYGYTFGSGTRLTVV.

This clonotype has a count of ten or more. The chain uses TRBV5-1 and TRBJ2-1, with D perhaps matching TRBD1 (5 bases). Trimming shortened V by 3 bases and J by 5 bases, and 9 bases separated the two germline ends. CDR1 and CDR2 from the germline V gene are SGHRS and YFSETQ. This CDR3 region has 13 residues. CDR3 coding DNA: TGCGCCAGCAGCTCGGACACCCACAATGAGCAGTTCTTC. Amino acids: CASSSDTHNEQFF.

This clonotype was detected many times. The chain couples TRBV29-1 to TRBJ1-5; 7 positions agree with TRBD1. Germline CDR1 is SQVTM and CDR2 is ANQGSEA. The CDR3 contains 13 residues. Trimming cost V 3 bases and J 4 bases; bases outside gene matches: 3. The CDR3 spells CSVEWDSNQPQHF. The CDR3 coding sequence is TGCAGCGTTGAGTGGGACAGTAATCAGCCCCAGCATTTT.

There are a few counts of this clonotype. This chain links TRBV10-3 with TRBJ1-2; tentative D call: TRBD1 (6 bases). The CDR3 totals 14 residues. The V gene lost 2 bases and the J gene lost 4 bases, with 11 bases spanning the gap. The V gene's germline CDR1 is ENHRY and CDR2 SYGVKD. CDR3 sequence: CAISEVGAGYGYTF. The CDR3 region has the DNA TGTGCCATCAGTGAGGTGGGGGCTGGCTATGGCTACACCTTC.

In this sample, this clonotype turned up many times. This rearrangement joins TRBV4-3 to TRBJ1-2; TRBD1 agrees at 8 bases. CDR1 LGHNA and CDR2 YSLEER come from the germline V gene. Unmatched junction bases numbered 6, after V lost 1 base and J lost 5 bases. The CDR3 runs 15 residues. The CDR3 spells CASSQAQGARYGYTF. CDR3 in DNA: TGCGCCAGCAGCCAAGCCCAGGGGGCGCGATATGGCTACACCTTC.